Presented here are 7 T cell receptor beta chains from one specimen sequenced in a study of response to subunit inactivated influenza vaccine. MiXCR was run by TCRdb on the RT-PCR reads, yielding one entry per CDR3 protein. The top ten hold around 12% of the sample, which has 450,000 to 500,000 distinct CDR3 sequences, approximately 10% seen once. Here the sequenced sample was PBMCs from blood, taken around seven weeks after vaccination. All receptors come from a man aged 45-65 years who received an inactivated influenza vaccine.

This clonotype was detected only a few times. The chain uses TRBV6-2 or TRBV6-3 and TRBJ2-2; possibly TRBD2 for D (6 bases). Trimming pared 4 bases from V and 8 bases from J, leaving 17 bases between. Germline-derived CDR1 and CDR2 are MNHEY and SVGEGT. The CDR3 covers 15 residues. Here the CDR3 DNA reads TGTGCCAGCAGTTTTATCAGGTCCGCGGGAGGGGAGCTGTTTTTT. Amino acids: CASSFIRSAGGELFF.

This clonotype was seen many times. V and J are TRBV13 and TRBJ2-4, with TRBD2 matching over 8 bases. V lost 3 bases to trimming and J lost 0 bases; unmatched junction nucleotides: 4. This CDR3 is built from 16 residues. Germline values: CDR1 PRHDT, CDR2 FYEKMQ (reference sequence). DNA for the CDR3: TGTGCCAGCAGCTTTCGGGGGGGAGAAGCCAAAAACATTCAGTACTTC. This encodes CASSFRGGEAKNIQYF.

This clonotype was detected only a few times. This sequence joins TRBV4-1 and TRBJ2-1; 9 bases are shared with TRBD2. Germline V CDR1 and CDR2: MGHRA, YSYEKL. This CDR3 is built from 15 residues. V lost 4 bases to trimming and J lost 4 bases; unmatched junction nucleotides: 5. CDR3 amino acids: CASSRGGGIYNEQFF. CDR3 DNA sequence: TGCGCCAGCAGCCGCGGGGGGGGGATTTACAATGAGCAGTTCTTC.

This clonotype was recorded once. The V and J genes are TRBV19 and TRBJ2-7; 9 positions match TRBD2. Germline V gene data show CDR1 as LNHDA and CDR2 as SQIVND (reference sequence). Unmatched junction bases numbered 7, after V lost 1 base and J lost 6 bases. The CDR3 length is 15 residues. In nucleotides, the CDR3 is TGTGCCAGTAGTATAGGGGGACTAGCTGGATCCGAGCAGTACTTC. It is translated as CASSIGGLAGSEQYF.

This clonotype was picked up a small number of times. The V and J genes are TRBV7-2 and TRBJ2-1; 13 bases are a match to TRBD2. With 5 bases clipped from V and 7 bases from J, the junction kept 11 bases outside the gene matches. CDR1 is SGHTA and CDR2 is FQGNSA in the germline V gene. The CDR3 spans 17 residues. The CDR3 is CASSPRLKGLAGNEQFF. In DNA, the CDR3 is TGTGCCAGCAGCCCGCGGCTGAAGGGACTAGCGGGGAATGAGCAGTTCTTC.

V gene TRBV29-1 combines with J gene TRBJ2-3; D possibly corresponds to TRBD1 (6 bases). Trimming left V 4 bases short and J 4 bases short, with 9 bases between. The CDR3 length is 12 residues. CDR1 and CDR2 from the germline V gene are SQVTM and ANQGSEA. The CDR3 here is CSVVRQADTQYF. The CDR3 nucleotides read TGCAGCGTTGTAAGACAGGCAGATACGCAGTATTTT.

This clonotype was seen a handful of times. The chain employs TRBV20-1 and TRBJ2-5, with TRBD2 matching 12 bases. The length of the CDR3 is 15 residues. Germline trimming cut 0 bases from V and 7 bases from J; bases unmatched to any gene: 6. Germline CDR1 reads DFQATT; CDR2 reads SNEGSKA (reference sequence). CDR3 DNA sequence: TGCAGTGCTAGAGACCTAGCGGGGGGGCCGTGGACCCAGTACTTC. Protein: CSARDLAGGPWTQYF.